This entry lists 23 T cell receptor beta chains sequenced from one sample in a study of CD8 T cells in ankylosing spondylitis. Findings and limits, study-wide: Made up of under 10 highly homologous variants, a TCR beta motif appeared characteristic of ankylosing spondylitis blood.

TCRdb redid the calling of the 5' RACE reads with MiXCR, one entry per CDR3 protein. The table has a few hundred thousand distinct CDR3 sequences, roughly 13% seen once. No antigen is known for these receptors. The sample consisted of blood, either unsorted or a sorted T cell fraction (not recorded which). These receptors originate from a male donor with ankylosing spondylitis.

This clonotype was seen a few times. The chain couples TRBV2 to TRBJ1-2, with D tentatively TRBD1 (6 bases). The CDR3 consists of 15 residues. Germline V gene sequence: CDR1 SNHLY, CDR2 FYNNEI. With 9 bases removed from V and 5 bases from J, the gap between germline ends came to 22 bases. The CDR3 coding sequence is TGTGCCAGTGGGGGGGGCTCGGATGGGATATATGGCTACACCTTC. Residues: CASGGGSDGIYGYTF.

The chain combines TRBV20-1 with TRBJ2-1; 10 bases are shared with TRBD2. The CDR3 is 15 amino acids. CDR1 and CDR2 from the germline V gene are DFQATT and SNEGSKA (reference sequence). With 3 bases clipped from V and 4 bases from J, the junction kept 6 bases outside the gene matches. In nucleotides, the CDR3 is TGCAGTGCTAGGCGGGGAGCGGGAGGGTACAATGAGCAGTTCTTC. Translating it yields CSARRGAGGYNEQFF.

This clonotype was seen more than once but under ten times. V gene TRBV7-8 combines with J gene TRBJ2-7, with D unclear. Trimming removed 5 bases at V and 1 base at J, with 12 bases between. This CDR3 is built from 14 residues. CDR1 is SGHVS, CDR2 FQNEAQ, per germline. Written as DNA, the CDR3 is TGTGCCAGCAGCATCCGGACGGAATCCTACGAGCAGTACGTC. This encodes CASSIRTESYEQYV.

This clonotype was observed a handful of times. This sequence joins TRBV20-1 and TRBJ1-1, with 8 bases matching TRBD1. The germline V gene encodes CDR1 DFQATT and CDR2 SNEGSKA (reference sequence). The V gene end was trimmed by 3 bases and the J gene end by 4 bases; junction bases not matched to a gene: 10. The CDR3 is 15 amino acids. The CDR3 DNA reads TGCAGTGCTAGTCCCCTCAGGGGGCGTGGCACTGAAGCTTTCTTT. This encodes CSASPLRGRGTEAFF.

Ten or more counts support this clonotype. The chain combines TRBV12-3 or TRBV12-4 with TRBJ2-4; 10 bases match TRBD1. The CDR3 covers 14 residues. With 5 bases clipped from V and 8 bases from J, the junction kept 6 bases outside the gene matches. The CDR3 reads CASSPRTGGDIQYF. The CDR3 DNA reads TGTGCCAGCAGTCCACGGACAGGGGGTGACATTCAGTACTTC.

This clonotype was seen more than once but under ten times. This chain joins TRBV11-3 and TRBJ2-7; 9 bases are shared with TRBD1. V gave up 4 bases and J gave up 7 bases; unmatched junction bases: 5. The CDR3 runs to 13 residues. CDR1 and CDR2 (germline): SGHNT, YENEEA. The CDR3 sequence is CASSSTGGGEQYV. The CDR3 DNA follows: TGTGCCAGCAGCTCGACAGGGGGTGGAGAGCAGTACGTC.

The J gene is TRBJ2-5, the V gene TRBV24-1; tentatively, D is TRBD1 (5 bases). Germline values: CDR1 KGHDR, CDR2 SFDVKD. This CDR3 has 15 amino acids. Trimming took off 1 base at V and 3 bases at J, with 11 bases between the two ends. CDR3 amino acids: CATSDLAPDKETQYF. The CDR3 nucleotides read TGTGCCACCAGTGATTTAGCCCCGGACAAAGAGACCCAGTACTTC.

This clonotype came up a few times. CDR3 sequence reads: CASSRTGAGQTYEQYF. The CDR3 nucleotides are TGTGCCAGTAGCCGTACCGGGGCGGGCCAAACCTACGAGCAGTACTTC. J is TRBJ2-7 and V is TRBV19; D possibly matches TRBD1 or TRBD2 (5 bases each). This CDR3 spans 16 amino acids. The germline CDR1 and CDR2 sequences are LNHDA and SQIVND (reference sequence). The V gene lost 6 bases and the J gene lost 2 bases, with 20 bases spanning the gap.

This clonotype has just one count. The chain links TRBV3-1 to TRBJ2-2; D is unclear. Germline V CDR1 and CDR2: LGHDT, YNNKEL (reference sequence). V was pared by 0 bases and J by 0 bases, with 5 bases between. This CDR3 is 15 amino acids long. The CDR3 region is CASSQEASNTGELFF. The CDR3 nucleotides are TGTGCCAGCAGCCAAGAAGCCTCGAACACCGGGGAGCTGTTTTTT.

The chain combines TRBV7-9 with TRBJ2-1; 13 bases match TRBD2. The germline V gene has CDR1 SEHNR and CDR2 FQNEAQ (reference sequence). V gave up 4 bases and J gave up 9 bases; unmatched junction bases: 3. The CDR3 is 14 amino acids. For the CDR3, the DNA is TGTGCCAGCAGCTCCGGGACTAGCGGGATTGAGCAGTTCTTC. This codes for CASSSGTSGIEQFF.

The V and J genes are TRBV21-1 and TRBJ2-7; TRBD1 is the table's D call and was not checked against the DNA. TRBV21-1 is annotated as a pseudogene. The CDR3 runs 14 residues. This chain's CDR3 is CASSKRGRAPGKYV. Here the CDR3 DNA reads TGTGCCAGCAGCAAACGTGGAAGGGCTCCGGGGAAGTACGTC.

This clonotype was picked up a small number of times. CDR3 amino acids: CASSQALQETQYF. The CDR3, as DNA: TGTGCCAGCAGCCAGGCGCTCCAAGAGACCCAGTACTTC. The rearrangement joins TRBV6-1 to TRBJ2-5; D unclear. The CDR3 is 13 amino acids. V lost 6 bases and J 1 base, leaving 9 bases between the germline ends. The germline CDR1 and CDR2 sequences are MNHNS and SASEGT.

CDR3 DNA: TGCAGCGCCGGACAGGGGGCGCTCAAAGAGACCCAGTACTTC. Amino acid sequence: CSAGQGALKETQYF. The chain has TRBV29-1 and TRBJ2-5, with 11 nucleotides matching TRBD1. The germline V gene has CDR1 SQVTM and CDR2 ANQGSEA. J gave up 3 bases and V 7 bases, and 7 bases lay outside the gene matches. The CDR3 length is 14 residues.

In DNA form, the CDR3 reads TGTGCCAGCAGCTTGCAGACAGGGTACCAAGAGACCCAGTACTTC. The encoded protein is CASSLQTGYQETQYF. The chain couples TRBV5-5 to TRBJ2-5; 7 bases are shared with TRBD1. This CDR3 has 15 amino acids. The germline CDR1 and CDR2 sequences are SGHKS and YYEKEE (reference sequence). V was pared by 1 base and J by 0 bases, with 3 bases of the junction left unmatched.

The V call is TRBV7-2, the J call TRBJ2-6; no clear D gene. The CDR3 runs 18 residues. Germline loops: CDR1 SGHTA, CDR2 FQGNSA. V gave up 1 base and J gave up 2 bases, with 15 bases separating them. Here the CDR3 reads CASSLGLLGRAGANVLTF. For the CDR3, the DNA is TGTGCCAGCAGCTTAGGGCTCCTTGGTAGGGCTGGGGCCAACGTCCTGACTTTC.

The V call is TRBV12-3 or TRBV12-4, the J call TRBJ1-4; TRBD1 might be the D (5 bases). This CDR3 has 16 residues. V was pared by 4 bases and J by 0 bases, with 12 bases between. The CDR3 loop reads CASSSGAVATNEKLFF. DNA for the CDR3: TGTGCCAGCAGTTCCGGGGCCGTTGCAACTAATGAAAAACTGTTTTTT.

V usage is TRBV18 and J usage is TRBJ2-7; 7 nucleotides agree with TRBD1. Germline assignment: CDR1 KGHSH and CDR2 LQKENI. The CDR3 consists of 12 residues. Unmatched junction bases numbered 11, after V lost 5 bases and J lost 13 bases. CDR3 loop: CASSVSGQLVYV. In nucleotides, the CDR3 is TGTGCCAGCTCAGTATCGGGACAGCTGGTTTACGTC.

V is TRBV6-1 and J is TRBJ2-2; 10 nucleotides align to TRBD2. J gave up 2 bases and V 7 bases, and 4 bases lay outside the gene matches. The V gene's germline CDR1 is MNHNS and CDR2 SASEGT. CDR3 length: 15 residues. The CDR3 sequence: CASTRLAGNTGELFF. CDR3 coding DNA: TGTGCCAGCACCCGACTAGCGGGTAACACCGGGGAGCTGTTTTTT.

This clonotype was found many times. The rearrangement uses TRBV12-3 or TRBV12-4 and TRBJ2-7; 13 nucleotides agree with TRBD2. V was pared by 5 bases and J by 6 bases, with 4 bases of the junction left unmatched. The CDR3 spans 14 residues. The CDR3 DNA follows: TGTGCCAGCAGTCCGGGACTAGCGGGGACCGAGCAGTACTTC. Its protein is CASSPGLAGTEQYF.

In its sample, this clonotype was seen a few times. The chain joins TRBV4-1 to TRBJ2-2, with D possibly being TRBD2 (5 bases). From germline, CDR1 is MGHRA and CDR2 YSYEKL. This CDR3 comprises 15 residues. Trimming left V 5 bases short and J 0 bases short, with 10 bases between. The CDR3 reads CASSVAIANTGELFF. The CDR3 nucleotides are TGCGCCAGCAGCGTAGCGATCGCGAACACCGGGGAGCTGTTTTTT.

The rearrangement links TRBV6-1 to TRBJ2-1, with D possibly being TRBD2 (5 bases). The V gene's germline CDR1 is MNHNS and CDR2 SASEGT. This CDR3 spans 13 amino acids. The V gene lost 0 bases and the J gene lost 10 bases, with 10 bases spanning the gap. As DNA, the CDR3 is TGTGCCAGCAGTGAAGCACAGCGGAAGGAGCAGTTCTTC. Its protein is CASSEAQRKEQFF.

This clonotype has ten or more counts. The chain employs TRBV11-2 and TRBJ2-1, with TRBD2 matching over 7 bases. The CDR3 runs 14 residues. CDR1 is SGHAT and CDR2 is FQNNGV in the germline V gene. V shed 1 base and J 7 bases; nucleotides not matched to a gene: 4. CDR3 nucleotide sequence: TGTGCCAGCAGCTTAGCGGGAGGTCTTAATGAGCAGTTCTTC. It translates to CASSLAGGLNEQFF.

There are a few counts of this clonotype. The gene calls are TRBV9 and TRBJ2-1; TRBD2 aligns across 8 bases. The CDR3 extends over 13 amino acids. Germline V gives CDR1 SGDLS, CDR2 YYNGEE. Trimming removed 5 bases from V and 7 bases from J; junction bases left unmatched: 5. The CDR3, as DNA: TGTGCCAGCAGTATCGCGGGAGGTAATGAGCAGTTCTTC. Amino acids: CASSIAGGNEQFF.